Following are 18 T cell receptor beta chains from one sample sequenced in a study of CD8 T cells in Susac syndrome. Reverse transcription of about 0.45 to 1 ug RNA was performed with random hexamers. Via MiXCR, TCRdb re-called the immunoSEQ multiplex PCR reads, giving one row per CDR3 protein. This sample has a few hundred thousand distinct CDR3 sequences, with 70% to 90% found just once. Sequenced sample: CD8+ T cells from PBMCs. Source of these receptors: a human donor with multiple sclerosis.

This sequence joins TRBV28 and TRBJ1-2; the match to TRBD1 covers 8 bases. This CDR3 is built from 16 residues. The trim removed 6 bases at V and 2 bases at J, leaving 11 bases unmatched. Germline loops: CDR1 MDHEN, CDR2 SYDVKM. This CDR3 is CASSPPRTGKNYGYTF. In DNA, the CDR3 is TGTGCCAGCAGCCCTCCTCGGACAGGGAAAAACTATGGCTACACCTTC.

This clonotype was observed a few times. The V call is TRBV6-1, the J call TRBJ1-2; 7 nucleotides line up with TRBD1. Per germline, CDR1 MNHNS and CDR2 SASEGT. The CDR3 has 13 amino acids. Losses at the gene ends were 5 bases for V and 8 bases for J; bases not matched to a gene: 8. For the CDR3, the DNA is TGTGCCAGCAGTTTAGGGGGCGCCGGGGGCTACACCTTC. Its protein is CASSLGGAGGYTF.

The chain is built from TRBV6-1 and TRBJ2-5, with D maybe TRBD1 (5 bases). The CDR3 consists of 16 residues. Trimming shortened V by 4 bases and J by 2 bases, and 17 bases separated the two germline ends. Germline CDR1 and CDR2: MNHNS and SASEGT. The CDR3 protein is CASSVRFRQPQETQYF. Written as DNA, the CDR3 is TGTGCCAGCAGTGTCCGGTTCAGACAGCCGCAAGAGACCCAGTACTTC.

The chain carries TRBV30 and TRBJ2-7; a weak D match, TRBD2 (5 bases). Germline V lookup: CDR1 GTSNPN, CDR2 SVGIG (reference sequence). The CDR3 has 14 residues. Between the trimmed V and J ends, which lost 3 bases and 0 bases, there was a span of 12 bases. The CDR3, as DNA: TGTGCCTGGAGCCTCGGAGGTTCCTCCTACGAGCAGTACTTC. Translated: CAWSLGGSSYEQYF. Supplemented by reference TRBV30 and TRBJ2-7, the full variable domain reads SQTIHQWPATLVQPVGSPLSLECTVEGTSNPNLYWYRQAAGRGLQLLFYSVGIGQISSEVPQNLSASRPQDRQFILSSKKLLLSDSGFYLCAWSLGGSSYEQYFGPGTRLTVT.

CDR3 DNA sequence: TGTGCCAGCAGCCCGTTAGCGGGATTCACCTACGAGCAGTACTTC. It codes for CASSPLAGFTYEQYF. The V call is TRBV14, the J call TRBJ2-7, with 8 bases that match TRBD2. Germline trimming cut 4 bases from V and 2 bases from J; bases unmatched to any gene: 7. Germline CDR1 reads SGHDN; CDR2 reads FVKESK. There are 15 residues in the CDR3.

This clonotype was detected a few times. The gene calls are TRBV27 and TRBJ2-2; D uncertain. Germline loops: CDR1 MNHEY, CDR2 SMNVEV (reference sequence). V lost 8 bases and J 4 bases, leaving 14 bases between the germline ends. The CDR3 runs 14 residues. The CDR3 protein is CASVDKLGTGELFF. The CDR3 bases are TGTGCCAGCGTCGACAAACTTGGCACCGGGGAGCTGTTTTTT.

The V and J genes are TRBV7-9 and TRBJ2-3; tentative D call: TRBD2 (6 bases). The CDR3 contains 14 residues. Per germline, CDR1 SEHNR and CDR2 FQNEAQ (reference sequence). V was trimmed by 6 bases and J by 6 bases, leaving 16 bases between them. The CDR3 sequence is CASRLAASLDTQYF. CDR3 bases: TGTGCCAGCAGACTAGCCGCCTCCCTGGATACGCAGTATTTT.

The V gene is TRBV27, the J gene TRBJ1-1; D gene uncertain. The CDR3 is 14 residues long. Trimming pared 0 bases from V and 6 bases from J, leaving 11 bases between. CDR1 and CDR2 from the germline V gene are MNHEY and SMNVEV (reference sequence). The CDR3 spells CASSLSIKGPEAFF. The CDR3, as DNA: TGTGCCAGCAGTTTATCTATAAAAGGCCCTGAAGCTTTCTTT.

The chain carries TRBV28 and TRBJ1-5; 11 bases align to TRBD1. The germline V gene has CDR1 MDHEN and CDR2 SYDVKM. J lost 7 bases, V lost 6 bases, and 8 bases had no gene match. The CDR3 consists of 15 residues. The CDR3 DNA reads TGTGCCAGCAGGTTGGACAGGGGGCTAGGCCAGCCCCAGCATTTT. Translating gives CASRLDRGLGQPQHF.

J is TRBJ2-2 and V is TRBV5-6; no clear D. CDR3 length: 15 amino acids. CDR1 SGHDT and CDR2 YYEEEE come from the germline V gene. The V end was cut by 4 bases, the J end by 4 bases, with 14 bases between. The CDR3 is CASSVPSSTTGELFF. The CDR3 bases are TGTGCCAGCAGCGTACCCTCTAGTACCACCGGGGAGCTGTTTTTT.

The chain recombines TRBV29-1 with TRBJ2-7; TRBD2 agrees at 7 bases. The CDR3 has 14 amino acids. J was trimmed by 6 bases and V by 7 bases; bases with no gene match: 15. The germline V gene encodes CDR1 SQVTM and CDR2 ANQGSEA. The CDR3 is CSAARLGRRGEQYF. CDR3 nucleotide sequence: TGCAGCGCCGCCCGACTCGGGAGGAGAGGCGAGCAGTACTTC.

CDR3 sequence reads: CASSEFSGLATEAFF. The CDR3 nucleotides read TGTGCCAGCAGTGAATTTTCCGGGTTGGCCACTGAAGCTTTCTTT. This chain connects TRBV25-1 to TRBJ1-1; D gene uncertain. The V end was cut by 1 base, the J end by 4 bases, with 13 bases between. This CDR3 spans 15 amino acids. From germline, CDR1 is MGHDK and CDR2 SYGVNS.

The chain employs TRBV2 and TRBJ1-2; possible D gene TRBD1, 6 bases. CDR1 SNHLY and CDR2 FYNNEI come from the germline V gene. The length of the CDR3 is 12 residues. The germline V and J ends were trimmed by 8 bases and 7 bases, with 14 bases remaining between them. The DNA of the CDR3 is TGTGCCAGCCCGAACAGGGCGGGTGGCTACACCTTC. As protein: CASPNRAGGYTF.

The rearrangement links TRBV9 to TRBJ1-2; D gene uncertain. Germline V gene lookup returns CDR1 SGDLS and CDR2 YYNGEE. Trimming cost V 0 bases and J 3 bases, with 15 bases left between them. The CDR3 runs to 16 residues. The CDR3 bases are TGTGCCAGCAGCGTAGCTAGAGAGGCAGCCGACTATGGCTACACCTTC. This codes for CASSVAREAADYGYTF.

This rearrangement joins TRBV5-4 to TRBJ2-5; D gene uncertain. Trimming removed 7 bases at V and 4 bases at J, with 8 bases between. This CDR3 comprises 11 residues. CDR1 and CDR2 from the germline V gene are SGHNT and YYREEE (reference sequence). Here the CDR3 reads CASGVGETQYF. The CDR3 DNA sequence: TGTGCCAGCGGAGTAGGAGAGACCCAGTACTTC.

This clonotype was seen more than once but under ten times. CDR3 sequence: CASSPGGWTEAFF. CDR3 coding DNA: TGTGCCAGCAGTCCGGGGGGTTGGACTGAAGCTTTCTTT. This chain connects TRBV27 to TRBJ1-1; D is possibly TRBD1 (5 bases). This CDR3 has 13 amino acids. The V gene lost 5 bases and the J gene lost 5 bases, with 12 bases spanning the gap. The V gene's germline CDR1 is MNHEY and CDR2 SMNVEV (reference sequence).

The chain couples TRBV7-9 to TRBJ2-7; 12 bases map to TRBD2. CDR1 is SEHNR, CDR2 FQNEAQ, per germline (reference sequence). V shed 0 bases, J shed 5 bases, and the junction held 2 bases outside the gene matches. This CDR3 has 15 residues. CDR3 coding DNA: TGTGCCAGCAGCTTAGCCAGGACTAGCGGGGACGAGCAGTACTTC. Protein: CASSLARTSGDEQYF.

The genes are TRBV4-1 and TRBJ2-1, with D maybe TRBD2 (6 bases). Germline V lookup: CDR1 MGHRA, CDR2 YSYEKL. Trimming cost V 3 bases and J 6 bases, with 9 bases left between them. The CDR3 sequence is 13 residues long. This CDR3 reads CASSHRDSNEQFF. In DNA form, the CDR3 reads TGCGCCAGCAGCCACCGGGACTCCAATGAGCAGTTCTTC.